One sample yielded the 8 T cell receptor beta chains listed below, sequenced in a study of neurological immune-mediated disorders. Each CDR3 protein is one row after TCRdb ran MiXCR on the 5' RACE reads. The sample has 100,000 or so distinct CDR3 sequences, 3.5% to 4% seen once; the top ten hold 5% to 7.5%. Source material: PBMCs. Every receptor here comes from a woman younger than 30 with multiple sclerosis.

This clonotype was seen many times. CDR3: CASSYSFGQGAYEQYF. The CDR3 nucleotides are TGTGCCAGCAGTTACTCGTTTGGACAGGGGGCCTACGAGCAGTACTTC. The chain is built from TRBV6-5 and TRBJ2-7, with 10 bases lining up with TRBD1. Germline lookup yields CDR1 MNHEY and CDR2 SVGAGI. The CDR3 is 16 residues long. The trim removed 0 bases at V and 2 bases at J, leaving 4 bases unmatched.

This clonotype was counted many times. The CDR3 nucleotides read TGTGCCAGCGCGACTAGCGGGAGCTCCTACAATGAGCAGTTCTTC. Protein: CASATSGSSYNEQFF. The chain is built from TRBV12-3 or TRBV12-4 and TRBJ2-1; TRBD2 matches 12 bases. V lost 8 bases to trimming and J lost 0 bases; unmatched junction nucleotides: 2. This CDR3 spans 15 amino acids.

In this sample, this clonotype turned up many times. The rearrangement links TRBV29-1 to TRBJ2-2; TRBD1 aligns across 8 bases. The V segment lost 0 bases and the J segment 5 bases; nucleotides outside the gene matches: 5. This CDR3 has 15 residues. Germline CDR1 reads SQVTM; CDR2 reads ANQGSEA. The CDR3 is CSVEDRTGWTGELFF. In DNA form, the CDR3 reads TGCAGCGTTGAAGATAGGACAGGGTGGACCGGGGAGCTGTTTTTT.

This clonotype was seen at least ten times. The CDR3 reads CASSQDRRGPSTDTQYF. The DNA for the CDR3 is TGTGCCAGCAGCCAAGATAGGCGGGGGCCGAGCACAGATACGCAGTATTTT. The rearrangement uses TRBV3-1 and TRBJ2-3; maybe TRBD2 (7 bases). Looked up from germline, CDR1 is LGHDT and CDR2 is YNNKEL (reference sequence). The germline V and J ends were trimmed by 0 bases and 0 bases, with 13 bases remaining between them. There are 17 residues in the CDR3.

This clonotype was picked up many times. CDR3 protein: CASSASTGEYEQFF. The CDR3 DNA follows: TGTGCCAGCAGCGCCTCGACAGGGGAATATGAGCAGTTCTTC. This chain joins TRBV5-6 and TRBJ2-1; 8 positions agree with TRBD1. Germline lookup yields CDR1 SGHDT and CDR2 YYEEEE. This CDR3 has 14 residues. Germline trimming cut 4 bases from V and 8 bases from J; bases unmatched to any gene: 8.

The chain links TRBV19 to TRBJ1-2; TRBD1 aligns across 7 bases. V lost 4 bases and J lost 2; bases outside the gene matches: 7. Per the germline V gene, CDR1 is LNHDA and CDR2 is SQIVND (reference sequence). The CDR3 has 15 residues. In DNA form, the CDR3 reads TGTGCCAGTAGTAACACCGGGACAGCCAACTATGGCTACACCTTC. It encodes CASSNTGTANYGYTF.

This clonotype was observed a handful of times. A much larger clonotype is one base distant, so this may be a read error. The chain is built from TRBV7-9 and TRBJ1-5, with a tentative D call TRBD1 (6 bases). The CDR3 length is 15 residues. Germline loops: CDR1 SEHNR, CDR2 FQNEAQ (reference sequence). CDR3 in amino acids: CASSIGTNSNQPQNF. The DNA for the CDR3 is TGTGCCAGCAGCATCGGGACAAATAGCAATCAGCCCCAGAATTTT.

This clonotype was detected many times. The V gene is TRBV10-3, the J gene TRBJ1-2; D ambiguous. The CDR3 spans 13 residues. In germline, CDR1 is ENHRY, CDR2 SYGVKD. The V and J ends lost 3 bases and 8 bases respectively, with 13 bases between them. The CDR3 is CAISDTGVFGYTF. The CDR3 region has the DNA TGTGCCATCAGTGACACTGGTGTGTTCGGCTACACCTTC.